The 18 T cell receptor beta chains below were found in one sample sequenced in a study of cytomegalovirus exposure and HLA in healthy donors. TCRdb's copy holds only in-frame clones and misses some; the assay was immunoSEQ multiplex PCR. In the table there are some 250,000 clones, approximately 84% of which are singletons. Sequencing used PBMCs. The source is a woman younger than 45 in good health and CMV-seropositive.

V usage is TRBV6-4 and J usage is TRBJ2-5; perhaps TRBD2 as D (7 bases). The CDR3 is made up of 14 amino acids. Germline V gene data show CDR1 as MRHNA and CDR2 as SNTAGT. The ends were cut back, 6 bases at V and 5 bases at J, with 16 bases in the middle. The CDR3 DNA is TGTGCCAGCAGCGATGTGGGGGGGGCGGAGACCCAGTACTTC. Residues: CASSDVGGAETQYF.

The gene calls are TRBV19 and TRBJ2-6; TRBD2 agrees at 7 bases. The CDR3 is 16 residues long. The V gene's germline CDR1 is LNHDA and CDR2 SQIVND (reference sequence). V trimming: 6 bases; J trimming: 2 bases; junction bases outside the gene matches: 7. This CDR3 reads CASRDYRGAGANVLTF. The CDR3 DNA sequence: TGTGCCAGTAGGGATTACCGGGGGGCTGGGGCCAACGTCCTGACTTTC.

The CDR3 DNA reads as TGTGCCAGCAGCTTAGGTGGGACAGGGTCCTACGAGCAGTACTTC. This sequence encodes CASSLGGTGSYEQYF. V and J are TRBV11-2 and TRBJ2-7; 9 positions match TRBD1. V shed 1 base, J shed 1 base, and the junction held 2 bases outside the gene matches. The germline V gene encodes CDR1 SGHAT and CDR2 FQNNGV. There are 15 residues in the CDR3. Using reference TRBV11-2 and TRBJ2-7 for the parts outside the CDR3, the full variable domain is EAGVAQSPRYKIIEKRQSVAFWCNPISGHATLYWYQQILGQGPKLLIQFQNNGVVDDSQLPKDRFSAERLKGVDSTLKIQPAKLEDSAVYLCASSLGGTGSYEQYFGPGTRLTVT.

This chain links TRBV27 with TRBJ2-7; 14 bases map to TRBD2. This CDR3 spans 14 amino acids. The ends lost 6 bases at V and 9 bases at J; junction bases unmatched: 7. Germline V gene data show CDR1 as MNHEY and CDR2 as SMNVEV (reference sequence). CDR3 coding DNA: TGTGCCAGCAGGCCGGGACTAGCGGGAGTGGTGCAGTACTTC. Translated, it gives CASRPGLAGVVQYF.

A few counts support this clone. Other DNA sequences from this sample encode an identical CDR3 as well. This chain connects TRBV5-1 to TRBJ2-7, with TRBD2 identical over 11 bases. Germline V gene data show CDR1 as SGHRS and CDR2 as YFSETQ. V dropped 3 bases and J dropped 4; count of bases not matched to a gene: 3. The CDR3 is made up of 14 amino acids. The CDR3 sequence: CASSSTSGSYEQYF. The CDR3 nucleotides read TGCGCCAGCAGCTCCACTAGCGGGAGTTACGAGCAGTACTTC.

This clone occurred a few times. V and J are TRBV15 and TRBJ2-7, with 11 bases that match TRBD2. CDR3 length: 16 amino acids. The ends lost 3 bases at V and 7 bases at J; junction bases unmatched: 11. Per the germline V gene, CDR1 is LNHNV and CDR2 is YYDKDF (reference sequence). CDR3 loop: CATSSEPGLAAAEQYF. The CDR3 DNA is TGTGCCACCAGCAGTGAACCGGGACTAGCGGCAGCGGAGCAGTACTTC.

This clone was seen more than once but under ten times. CDR3 sequence (DNA): TGTGCCAGCAAATCCCGGACAGCTAACTATGGCTACACCTTC. Translated: CASKSRTANYGYTF. The chain carries TRBV2 and TRBJ1-2; possibly TRBD1 for D (6 bases). Germline assignment: CDR1 SNHLY and CDR2 FYNNEI. V lost 7 bases to trimming and J lost 0 bases, with 12 bases between them. There are 14 residues in the CDR3.

V and J are TRBV27 and TRBJ1-1; tentatively, D is TRBD1 (5 bases). The CDR3 runs 14 residues. The V end was cut by 7 bases, the J end by 5 bases, with 17 bases between. Germline values: CDR1 MNHEY, CDR2 SMNVEV (reference sequence). The CDR3 is CASMIREGWTEAFF. The CDR3 region has the DNA TGTGCCAGCATGATCAGGGAGGGATGGACTGAAGCTTTCTTT.

The rearrangement links TRBV5-6 to TRBJ2-1; D remains ambiguous. Germline assignment: CDR1 SGHDT and CDR2 YYEEEE. CDR3 size: 12 residues. Trimming cost V 5 bases and J 6 bases, with 9 bases left between them. CDR3 DNA: TGTGCCAGCAGTTACTCTTCCAATGAGCAGTTCTTC. This sequence encodes CASSYSSNEQFF.

The chain has TRBV19 and TRBJ1-5; 7 bases agree with TRBD1. The CDR3 runs to 17 residues. The V segment lost 5 bases and the J segment 1 base; nucleotides outside the gene matches: 11. The germline gives CDR1 LNHDA, CDR2 SQIVND (reference sequence). As DNA, the CDR3 is TGTGCCAGTAGTGACAGGGACGTGGGAAAAAGCAATCAGCCCCAGCATTTT. This translates into CASSDRDVGKSNQPQHF.

The genes are TRBV11-3 and TRBJ2-7, with 11 bases that match TRBD2. This CDR3 is built from 16 residues. V was pared by 5 bases and J by 3 bases, with 9 bases of the junction left unmatched. Per the germline V gene, CDR1 is SGHNT and CDR2 is YENEEA. Here the CDR3 DNA reads TGTGCCAGCAGCCGACTATGGACTAGCGGGCGCTACGAGCAGTACTTC. Its translation is CASSRLWTSGRYEQYF.

This rearrangement joins TRBV28 to TRBJ2-7, with 10 bases fitting TRBD1. Germline-derived CDR1 and CDR2 are MDHEN and SYDVKM. The V and J ends lost 2 bases and 0 bases, in that order; junction bases with no gene match: 10. CDR3 length: 18 amino acids. CDR3 DNA sequence: TGTGCCAGCAGTTTAGATTGGACAGGGGGTTCAGGCTCCTACGAGCAGTACTTC. Translation gives CASSLDWTGGSGSYEQYF.

The J gene is TRBJ2-7, the V gene TRBV7-9; 13 bases agree with TRBD2. Germline CDR1 SEHNR, CDR2 FQNEAQ (reference sequence). Germline trimming cut 0 bases from V and 1 base from J; bases unmatched to any gene: 6. The CDR3 has 18 amino acids. Written as DNA, the CDR3 is TGTGCCAGCAGCTTAGCCTGGACTAGCGGGAGAGCGTCCTACGAGCAGTACTTC. Protein sequence: CASSLAWTSGRASYEQYF.

The chain has TRBV27 and TRBJ1-2; D might be TRBD1 (5 bases). V was trimmed by 6 bases and J by 1 base, leaving 12 bases between them. Germline V gene sequence: CDR1 MNHEY, CDR2 SMNVEV (reference sequence). The CDR3 extends over 14 amino acids. CDR3 region: CASRGWGGNYGYTF. CDR3 bases: TGTGCCAGCAGGGGGTGGGGGGGTAACTATGGCTACACCTTC.

The V and J genes are TRBV4-1 and TRBJ2-1, with D perhaps TRBD1 (6 bases). Germline CDR1 is MGHRA and CDR2 is YSYEKL. The CDR3 is 15 residues long. The V gene lost 3 bases and the J gene lost 13 bases, with 22 bases spanning the gap. CDR3 region: CASSHSRTANSDQFF. CDR3 nucleotides: TGCGCCAGCAGCCACAGTCGGACAGCCAATAGCGATCAGTTCTTC.

This sequence joins TRBV28 and TRBJ2-5, with 7 nucleotides matching TRBD1. V dropped 2 bases and J dropped 3; count of bases not matched to a gene: 6. Germline CDR1 MDHEN, CDR2 SYDVKM. This CDR3 is 15 amino acids long. The CDR3 reads CASSLKGAVEETQYF. CDR3 sequence (DNA): TGTGCCAGCAGTTTAAAGGGGGCGGTTGAAGAGACCCAGTACTTC.

The chain carries TRBV6-6 and TRBJ2-2, with 8 positions matching TRBD1. CDR1 MNHNY and CDR2 SVGAGI come from the germline V gene (reference sequence). Losses at the gene ends were 4 bases for V and 0 bases for J; bases not matched to a gene: 1. The CDR3 loop spans 15 amino acids. CDR3 DNA: TGTGCCAGCAGTTCGGGACAGGCGAACACCGGGGAGCTGTTTTTT. It translates to CASSSGQANTGELFF.

The chain recombines TRBV28 with TRBJ2-1; TRBD2 aligns across 7 bases. The junction had 5 bases not matched to a gene; V was cut back by 6 bases and J by 3 bases. Germline CDR1 is MDHEN and CDR2 is SYDVKM. CDR3 length: 14 amino acids. DNA for the CDR3: TGTGCCAGCAGCCCGACTAGCAGCTACAATGAGCAGTTCTTC. Its translation: CASSPTSSYNEQFF.